The 7 T cell receptor beta chains listed next were all sequenced from one sample in a study of cytomegalovirus exposure and HLA in healthy donors. The PCR contained 60 Vbeta and 13 Jbeta primers. Some clones are missing from TCRdb's copy, which holds only in-frame ones; the method was immunoSEQ multiplex PCR. Among 100,000 to 150,000 clones listed, roughly three quarters were seen once. Specimen: PBMCs. The receptors were gathered from a woman younger than 30 in good health and CMV-seronegative.

The rearrangement joins TRBV19 to TRBJ1-1, with TRBD1 identical over 11 bases. The CDR3 contains 16 residues. CDR1 is LNHDA, CDR2 SQIVND, per germline (reference sequence). The V segment lost 3 bases and the J segment 7 bases; nucleotides outside the gene matches: 10. The CDR3, as DNA: TGTGCCAGTAGTATGGACAGGGGGCGGTTTGTTGGTGAAGCTTTCTTT. Protein product: CASSMDRGRFVGEAFF. The complete variable domain, with remaining parts taken from reference TRBV19 and TRBJ1-1, reads DGGITQSPKYLFRKEGQNVTLSCEQNLNHDAMYWYRQDPGQGLRLIYYSQIVNDFQKGDIAEGYSVSREKKESFPLTVTSAQKNPTAFYLCASSMDRGRFVGEAFFGQGTRLTVV.

This clone was seen only a few times. This rearrangement joins TRBV10-3 to TRBJ2-7; 9 bases fit TRBD1. J was trimmed by 6 bases and V by 4 bases; bases with no gene match: 7. This CDR3 is 14 amino acids long. CDR1 is ENHRY and CDR2 is SYGVKD in the germline V gene. The CDR3 DNA reads TGTGCCATCAGTGCTGGGGACAGGGTCTCCGAGCAGTACTTC. It is translated as CAISAGDRVSEQYF.

The chain uses TRBV4-1 and TRBJ2-7, with D possibly TRBD2 on 5 matching bases. The germline V gene has CDR1 MGHRA and CDR2 YSYEKL. The CDR3 contains 16 residues. The V end lost 0 bases, the J end lost 0 bases, and 12 bases lay between the germline ends. CDR3 bases: TGCGCCAGCAGCCAAGACCCCTATAGCGACTCCTACGAGCAGTACTTC. Its translation is CASSQDPYSDSYEQYF.

This clone has only one observation. The chain joins TRBV7-9 to TRBJ1-1; no clear D. Deletions cut 4 bases from V and 3 bases from J, with 9 bases between. The CDR3 is made up of 13 amino acids. Germline CDR1 and CDR2: SEHNR and FQNEAQ (reference sequence). The CDR3 DNA reads TGTGCCAGCAGCTATGACCGGGACACTGAAGCTTTCTTT. Its protein product is CASSYDRDTEAFF.

Only a few counts were recorded for this clone. The chain links TRBV6-4 to TRBJ1-2, with 9 bases aligning to TRBD1. Germline CDR1 is MRHNA and CDR2 is SNTAGT. The CDR3 extends over 20 amino acids. J lost 1 base, V lost 2 bases, and 17 bases had no gene match. CDR3 sequence reads: CASSDNDAPGQGMGNYGYTF. In DNA, the CDR3 is TGTGCCAGCAGTGACAACGATGCCCCGGGACAGGGAATGGGTAACTATGGCTACACCTTC.

The count of this clone is one. The chain uses TRBV7-2 and TRBJ1-1, with D possibly matching TRBD1 (5 bases). This CDR3 contains 14 residues. Germline values: CDR1 SGHTA, CDR2 FQGNSA. V was cut by 4 bases and J by 5 bases, with 14 bases left in between. CDR3 protein: CASSWPLGVTEAFF. CDR3 sequence (DNA): TGTGCCAGCAGCTGGCCGCTAGGGGTGACTGAAGCTTTCTTT. The entire variable domain, with the rest obtained from reference TRBV7-2 and TRBJ1-1, is as follows: GAGVSQSPSNKVTEKGKDVELRCDPISGHTALYWYRQSLGQGLEFLIYFQGNSAPDKSGLPSDRFSAERTGGSVSTLTIQRTQQEDSAVYLCASSWPLGVTEAFFGQGTRLTVV.

This sequence joins TRBV25-1 and TRBJ1-2; TRBD1 is a possible D gene (5 bases). CDR1 MGHDK and CDR2 SYGVNS come from the germline V gene. Deletions cut 10 bases from V and 0 bases from J, with 9 bases between. The CDR3 spans 12 residues. Here the CDR3 reads CATGGANYGYTF. The DNA for the CDR3 is TGTGCCACCGGGGGGGCTAACTATGGCTACACCTTC.